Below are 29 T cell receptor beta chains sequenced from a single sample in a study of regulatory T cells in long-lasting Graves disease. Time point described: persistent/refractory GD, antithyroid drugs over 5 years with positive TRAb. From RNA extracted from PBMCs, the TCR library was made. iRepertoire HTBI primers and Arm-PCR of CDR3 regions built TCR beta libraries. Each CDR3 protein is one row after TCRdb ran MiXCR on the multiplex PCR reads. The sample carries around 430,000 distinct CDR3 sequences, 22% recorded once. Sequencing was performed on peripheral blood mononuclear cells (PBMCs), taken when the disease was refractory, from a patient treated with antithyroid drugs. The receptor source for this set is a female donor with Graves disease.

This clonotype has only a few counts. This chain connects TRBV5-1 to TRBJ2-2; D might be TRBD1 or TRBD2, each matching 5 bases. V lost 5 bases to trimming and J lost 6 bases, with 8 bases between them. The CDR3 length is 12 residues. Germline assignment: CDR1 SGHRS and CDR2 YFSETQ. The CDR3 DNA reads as TGCGCCAGCAGGCGAGGGGCCGGGGAGCTGTTTTTT. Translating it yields CASRRGAGELFF.

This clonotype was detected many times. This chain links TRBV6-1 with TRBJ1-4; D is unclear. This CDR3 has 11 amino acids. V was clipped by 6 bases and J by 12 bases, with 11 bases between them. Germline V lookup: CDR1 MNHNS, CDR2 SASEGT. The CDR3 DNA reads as TGTGCCAGCAGGTCAACGCCGGAACTGTTTTTT. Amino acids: CASRSTPELFF.

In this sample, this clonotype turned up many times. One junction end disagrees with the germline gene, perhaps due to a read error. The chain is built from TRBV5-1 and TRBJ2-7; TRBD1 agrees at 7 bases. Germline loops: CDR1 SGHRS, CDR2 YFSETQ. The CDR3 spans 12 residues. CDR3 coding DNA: TGCGCCAGCAGCTTGGACCAGGGGGAGCGGTACTTC. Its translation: CASSLDQGERYF.

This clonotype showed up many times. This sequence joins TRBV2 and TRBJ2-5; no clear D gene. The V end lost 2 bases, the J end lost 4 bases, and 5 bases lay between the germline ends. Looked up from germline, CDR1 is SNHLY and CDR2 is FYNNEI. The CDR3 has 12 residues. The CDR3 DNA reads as TGTGCCAGCAGTGAATGGGGAGAGACCCAGTACTTC. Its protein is CASSEWGETQYF.

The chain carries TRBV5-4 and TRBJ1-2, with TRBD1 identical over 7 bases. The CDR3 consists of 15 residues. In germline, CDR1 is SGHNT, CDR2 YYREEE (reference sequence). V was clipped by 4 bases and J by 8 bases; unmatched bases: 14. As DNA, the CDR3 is TGTGCCAGCAGCCCGGCGACAGGGAGGGAAGAAGGCTACACCTTC. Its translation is CASSPATGREEGYTF.

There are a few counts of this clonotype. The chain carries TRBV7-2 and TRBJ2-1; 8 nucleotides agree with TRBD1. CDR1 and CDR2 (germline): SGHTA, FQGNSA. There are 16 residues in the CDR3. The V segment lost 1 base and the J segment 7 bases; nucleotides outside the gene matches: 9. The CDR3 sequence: CASSLGGTGTLNEQFF. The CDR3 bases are TGTGCCAGCAGCTTAGGAGGGACAGGTACCCTTAATGAGCAGTTCTTC. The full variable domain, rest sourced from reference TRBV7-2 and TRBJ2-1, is GAGVSQSPSNKVTEKGKDVELRCDPISGHTALYWYRQSLGQGLEFLIYFQGNSAPDKSGLPSDRFSAERTGGSVSTLTIQRTQQEDSAVYLCASSLGGTGTLNEQFFGPGTRLTVL.

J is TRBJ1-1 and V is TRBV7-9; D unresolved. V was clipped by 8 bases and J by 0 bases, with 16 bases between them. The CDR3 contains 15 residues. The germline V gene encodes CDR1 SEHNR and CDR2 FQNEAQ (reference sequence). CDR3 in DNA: TGTGCCAGCTCCTATTCGGGCCAGCTGAACACTGAAGCTTTCTTT. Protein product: CASSYSGQLNTEAFF.

CDR3 nucleotide sequence: TGCAGCGTTGGGGACAGGGGCGCCTATGGCTACACCTTC. It codes for CSVGDRGAYGYTF. This chain connects TRBV29-1 to TRBJ1-2; 10 bases are shared with TRBD1. The CDR3 has 13 residues. The trim removed 4 bases at V and 4 bases at J, leaving 3 bases unmatched. The germline CDR1 and CDR2 sequences are SQVTM and ANQGSEA.

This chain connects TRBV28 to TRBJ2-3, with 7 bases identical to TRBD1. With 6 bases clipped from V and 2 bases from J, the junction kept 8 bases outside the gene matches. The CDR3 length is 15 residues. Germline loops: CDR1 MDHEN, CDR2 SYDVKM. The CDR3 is CASRSFGTVTDTQYF. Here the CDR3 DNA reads TGTGCCAGCAGATCGTTTGGGACAGTCACAGATACGCAGTATTTT. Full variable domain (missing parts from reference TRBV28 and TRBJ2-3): DVKVTQSSRYLVKRTGEKVFLECVQDMDHENMFWYRQDPGLGLRLIYFSYDVKMKEKGDIPEGYSVSREKKERFSLILESASTNQTSMYLCASRSFGTVTDTQYFGPGTRLTVL.

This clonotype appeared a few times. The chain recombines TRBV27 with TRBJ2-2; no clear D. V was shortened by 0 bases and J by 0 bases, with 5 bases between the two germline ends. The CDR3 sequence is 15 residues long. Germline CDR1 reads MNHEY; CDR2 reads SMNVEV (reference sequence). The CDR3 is CASSLSSPNTGELFF. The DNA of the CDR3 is TGTGCCAGCAGTTTATCATCTCCGAACACCGGGGAGCTGTTTTTT.

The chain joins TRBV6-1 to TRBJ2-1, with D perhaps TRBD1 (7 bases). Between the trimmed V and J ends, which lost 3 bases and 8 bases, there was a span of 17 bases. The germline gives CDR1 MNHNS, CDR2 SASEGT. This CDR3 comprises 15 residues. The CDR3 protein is CASSDPGQREDEQFF. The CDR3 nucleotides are TGTGCCAGCAGTGACCCGGGACAGAGGGAGGATGAGCAGTTCTTC.

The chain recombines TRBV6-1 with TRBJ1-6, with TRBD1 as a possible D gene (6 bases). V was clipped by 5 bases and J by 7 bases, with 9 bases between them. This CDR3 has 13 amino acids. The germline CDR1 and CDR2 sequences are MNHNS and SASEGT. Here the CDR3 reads CASSNGQNSPLHF. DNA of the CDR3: TGTGCCAGCAGTAACGGACAGAATTCACCCCTCCACTTT.

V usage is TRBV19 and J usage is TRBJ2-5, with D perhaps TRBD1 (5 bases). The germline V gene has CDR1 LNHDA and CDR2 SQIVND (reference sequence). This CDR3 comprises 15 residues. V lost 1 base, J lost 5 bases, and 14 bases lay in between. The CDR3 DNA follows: TGTGCCAGTAGTATAGGGACACTCAAGGCGGAGACCCAGTACTTC. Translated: CASSIGTLKAETQYF.

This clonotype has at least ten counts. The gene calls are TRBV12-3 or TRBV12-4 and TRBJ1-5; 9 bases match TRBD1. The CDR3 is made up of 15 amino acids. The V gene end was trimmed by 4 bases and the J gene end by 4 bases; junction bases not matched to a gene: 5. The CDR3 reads CASSSSGTGNQPQHF. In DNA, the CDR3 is TGTGCCAGCAGTTCATCCGGGACAGGGAATCAGCCCCAGCATTTT.

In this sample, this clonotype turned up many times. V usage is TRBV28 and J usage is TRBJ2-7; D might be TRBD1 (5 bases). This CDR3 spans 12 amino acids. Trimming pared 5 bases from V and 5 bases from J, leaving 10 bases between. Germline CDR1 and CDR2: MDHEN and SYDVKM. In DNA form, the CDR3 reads TGTGCCAGCAGTGCAGGGTTTAACGAGCAGTACTTC. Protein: CASSAGFNEQYF.

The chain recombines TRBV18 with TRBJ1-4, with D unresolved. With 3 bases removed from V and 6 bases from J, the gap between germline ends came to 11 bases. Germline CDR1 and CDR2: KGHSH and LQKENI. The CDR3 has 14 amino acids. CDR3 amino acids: CASSPRGFDEKLFF. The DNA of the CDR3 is TGTGCCAGCTCACCCCGTGGTTTCGATGAAAAACTGTTTTTT. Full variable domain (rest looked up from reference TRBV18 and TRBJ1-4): NAGVMQNPRHLVRRRGQEARLRCSPMKGHSHVYWYRQLPEEGLKFMVYLQKENIIDESGMPKERFSAEFPKEGPSILRIQQVVRGDSAAYFCASSPRGFDEKLFFGSGTQLSVL.

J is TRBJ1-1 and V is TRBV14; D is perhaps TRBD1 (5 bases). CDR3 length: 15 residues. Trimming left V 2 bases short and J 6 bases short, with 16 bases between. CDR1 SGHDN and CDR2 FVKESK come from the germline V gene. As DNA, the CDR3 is TGTGCCAGCAGCCAAACCGGGGCCCATGACGCTGAAGCTTTCTTT. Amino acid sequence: CASSQTGAHDAEAFF.

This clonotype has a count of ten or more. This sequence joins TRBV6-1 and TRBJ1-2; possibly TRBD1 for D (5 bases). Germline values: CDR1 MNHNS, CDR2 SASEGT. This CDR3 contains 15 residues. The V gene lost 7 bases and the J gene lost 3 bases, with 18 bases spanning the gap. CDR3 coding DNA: TGTGCCAGCAAGCTCCGGGACGCCTGGGACTATGGCTACACCTTC. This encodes CASKLRDAWDYGYTF.

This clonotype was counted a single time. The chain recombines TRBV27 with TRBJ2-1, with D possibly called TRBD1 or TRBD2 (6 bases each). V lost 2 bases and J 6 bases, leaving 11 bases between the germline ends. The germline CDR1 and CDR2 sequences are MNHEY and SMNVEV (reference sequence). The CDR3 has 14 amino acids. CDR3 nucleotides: TGTGCCAGCAGTTTAGGTTCGGGGGCCAATGAGCAGTTCTTC. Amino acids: CASSLGSGANEQFF.

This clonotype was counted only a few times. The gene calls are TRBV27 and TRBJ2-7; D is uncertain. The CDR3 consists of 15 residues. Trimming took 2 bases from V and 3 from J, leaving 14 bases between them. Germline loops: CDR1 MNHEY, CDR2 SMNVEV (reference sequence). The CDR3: CASSLIPGSYYEQYF. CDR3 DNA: TGTGCCAGCAGTTTAATTCCGGGCAGTTACTACGAGCAGTACTTC.

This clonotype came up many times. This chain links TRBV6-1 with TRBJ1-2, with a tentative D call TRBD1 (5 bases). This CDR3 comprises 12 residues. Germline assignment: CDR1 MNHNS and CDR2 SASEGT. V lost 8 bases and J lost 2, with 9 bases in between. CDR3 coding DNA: TGTGCCAGCCAGGGCCAGAACTATGGCTACACCTTC. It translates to CASQGQNYGYTF.

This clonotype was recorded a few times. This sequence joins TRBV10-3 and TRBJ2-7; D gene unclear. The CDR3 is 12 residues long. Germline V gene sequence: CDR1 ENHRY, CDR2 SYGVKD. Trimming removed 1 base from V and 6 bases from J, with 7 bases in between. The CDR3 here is CAISEFTSEQYF. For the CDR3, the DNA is TGTGCCATCAGTGAGTTTACCTCCGAGCAGTACTTC.

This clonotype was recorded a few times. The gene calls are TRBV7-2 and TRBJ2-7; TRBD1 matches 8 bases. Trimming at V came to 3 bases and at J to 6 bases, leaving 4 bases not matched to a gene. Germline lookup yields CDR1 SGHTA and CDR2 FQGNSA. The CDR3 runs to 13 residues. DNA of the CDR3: TGTGCCAGCAGCTTCAAAACAGGGGGCGAGCAGTACTTC. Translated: CASSFKTGGEQYF.

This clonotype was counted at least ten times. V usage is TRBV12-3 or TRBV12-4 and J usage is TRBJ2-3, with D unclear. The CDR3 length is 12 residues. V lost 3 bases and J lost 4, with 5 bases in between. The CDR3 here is CASSFFADTQYF. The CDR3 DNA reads TGTGCCAGCAGTTTTTTCGCAGATACGCAGTATTTT.

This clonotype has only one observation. The CDR3 spells CASSQSPATDTQYF. Here the CDR3 DNA reads TGTGCCAGCAGCCAATCTCCCGCCACAGATACGCAGTATTTT. The genes are TRBV16 and TRBJ2-3, with unresolved D. The ends were cut back, 0 bases at V and 2 bases at J, with 6 bases in the middle. From germline, CDR1 is KGHSY and CDR2 FQNENV. The CDR3 consists of 14 residues.

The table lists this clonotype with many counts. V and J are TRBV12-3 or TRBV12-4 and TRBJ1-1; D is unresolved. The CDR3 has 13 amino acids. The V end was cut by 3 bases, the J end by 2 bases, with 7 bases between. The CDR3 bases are TGTGCCAGCAGTTTTGATGGAAACACTGAAGCTTTCTTT. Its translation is CASSFDGNTEAFF.

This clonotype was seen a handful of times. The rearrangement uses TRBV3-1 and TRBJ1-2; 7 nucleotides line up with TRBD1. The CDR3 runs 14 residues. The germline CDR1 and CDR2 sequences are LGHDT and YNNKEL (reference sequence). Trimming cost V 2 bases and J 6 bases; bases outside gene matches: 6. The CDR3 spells CASSQPGQWHGYTF. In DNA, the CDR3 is TGTGCCAGCAGCCAACCGGGACAGTGGCATGGCTACACCTTC.

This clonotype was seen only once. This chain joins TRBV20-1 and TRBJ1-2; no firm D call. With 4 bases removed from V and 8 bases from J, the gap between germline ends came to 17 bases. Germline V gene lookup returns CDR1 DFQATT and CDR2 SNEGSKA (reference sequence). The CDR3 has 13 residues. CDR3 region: CSATKWEGEGYTF. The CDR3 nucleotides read TGCAGTGCTACCAAGTGGGAGGGAGAGGGCTACACCTTC.

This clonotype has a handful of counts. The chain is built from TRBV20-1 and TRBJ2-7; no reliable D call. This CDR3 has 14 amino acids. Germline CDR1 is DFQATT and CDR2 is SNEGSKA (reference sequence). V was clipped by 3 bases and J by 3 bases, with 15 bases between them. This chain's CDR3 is CSASEAPPSYEQYF. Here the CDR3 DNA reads TGCAGTGCTAGCGAGGCACCGCCAAGCTACGAGCAGTACTTC.